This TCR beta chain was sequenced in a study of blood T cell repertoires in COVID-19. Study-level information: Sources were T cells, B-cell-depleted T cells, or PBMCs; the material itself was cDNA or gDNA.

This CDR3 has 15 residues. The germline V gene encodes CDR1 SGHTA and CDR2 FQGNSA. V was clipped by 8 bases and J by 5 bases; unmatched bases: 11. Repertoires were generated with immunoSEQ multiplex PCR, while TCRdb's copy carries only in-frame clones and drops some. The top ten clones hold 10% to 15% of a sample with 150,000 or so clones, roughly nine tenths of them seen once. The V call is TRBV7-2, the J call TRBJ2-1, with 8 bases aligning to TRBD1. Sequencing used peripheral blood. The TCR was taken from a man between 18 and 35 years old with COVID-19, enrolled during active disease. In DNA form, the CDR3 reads TGTGCCAGCGATCAGGGGGCTAGCGTCGACAATGAGCAGTTCTTC. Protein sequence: CASDQGASVDNEQFF.